This T cell receptor beta chain was identified in a study of cytomegalovirus exposure and HLA in healthy donors. Turning to this clone: Its target is unknown.

PCR used 60 Vbeta primers and 13 Jbeta primers. Repertoires were generated with immunoSEQ multiplex PCR, while TCRdb's copy carries only in-frame clones and drops some. The sample has about 190,000 clones, roughly 80% seen once. General study results and limits: The sole available immune exposure information was CMV serostatus. Cytomegalovirus-associated status was assigned to roughly 160 TCR beta chains. Data from an earlier analysis indicated that most TCR beta V segments were productive either about 90% or about 30% of the time. Among the CMV-associated chains, three were confirmed in vitro as specific for CMV antigens.

CDR1 is SGHDT, CDR2 YYEEEE, per germline. This CDR3 has 16 amino acids. J lost 1 base, V lost 1 base, and 6 bases had no gene match. This rearrangement joins TRBV5-6 to TRBJ2-7; 9 bases match TRBD2. The sequencing input was PBMCs. This clonotype was sampled from a woman aged 18-29 years in good health and CMV-seronegative. Here the CDR3 reads CASSLPSGALSYEQYF. The CDR3 nucleotides read TGTGCCAGCAGCTTGCCTAGCGGGGCCCTATCCTACGAGCAGTACTTC.